One sample yielded the 11 T cell receptor beta chains listed below, sequenced in a study of regulatory T cells in long-lasting Graves disease. Building the TCR beta libraries relied on iRepertoire HTBI primers, and CDR3 regions underwent Arm-PCR. TCRdb reprocessed the multiplex PCR reads with MiXCR, giving one entry per CDR3 protein. The sample has around 400,000 distinct CDR3 sequences; 20% to 25% are singletons. Time point indicated: persistent/refractory GD, antithyroid drugs over 5 years with positive TRAb. Preparation of the TCR library used RNA extracted from PBMCs. The sample here was peripheral blood mononuclear cells (PBMCs), taken when the disease was refractory, from a patient treated with antithyroid drugs. These receptors all stem from a middle-aged woman with Graves disease.

J is TRBJ2-7 and V is TRBV14; 8 bases map to TRBD2. The trim removed 4 bases at V and 5 bases at J, leaving 10 bases unmatched. In germline, CDR1 is SGHDN, CDR2 FVKESK. This CDR3 contains 15 residues. In DNA form, the CDR3 reads TGTGCCAGCAGCCTGACCGGGACTAGTGCAGACGAGCAGTACTTC. It encodes CASSLTGTSADEQYF. The complete variable domain, with remaining parts taken from reference TRBV14 and TRBJ2-7, reads EAGVTQFPSHSVIEKGQTVTLRCDPISGHDNLYWYRRVMGKEIKFLLHFVKESKQDESGMPNNRFLAERTGGTYSTLKVQPAELEDSGVYFCASSLTGTSADEQYFGPGTRLTVT.

The chain employs TRBV7-2 and TRBJ2-4, with D perhaps TRBD1 or TRBD2 (5 bases each). The CDR3 extends over 16 amino acids. Germline loops: CDR1 SGHTA, CDR2 FQGNSA. Trimming shortened V by 5 bases and J by 0 bases, and 14 bases separated the two germline ends. The CDR3 region has the DNA TGTGCCAGCAGCGTTGTGGGGACGCTAGCCAAAAACATTCAGTACTTC. Translated, it gives CASSVVGTLAKNIQYF.

This clonotype was detected ten times or more. The chain is built from TRBV11-2 and TRBJ2-2; TRBD2 matches 9 bases. This CDR3 contains 16 residues. Germline V gene data show CDR1 as SGHAT and CDR2 as FQNNGV. J gave up 0 bases and V 5 bases, and 4 bases lay outside the gene matches. CDR3 protein: CASSKASGANTGELFF. The CDR3 coding sequence is TGTGCCAGCAGCAAAGCTAGCGGGGCGAACACCGGGGAGCTGTTTTTT.

This clonotype was seen at least ten times. The gene calls are TRBV7-9 and TRBJ2-2, with D unresolved. CDR3 length: 15 amino acids. Germline assignment: CDR1 SEHNR and CDR2 FQNEAQ (reference sequence). Deletions cut 7 bases from V and 3 bases from J, with 15 bases between. CDR3 loop: CASTPSVPDTGELFF. CDR3 nucleotides: TGTGCCAGCACACCATCAGTTCCGGACACCGGGGAGCTGTTTTTT.

This clonotype has a handful of counts. This chain links TRBV11-1 with TRBJ2-7, with 7 bases lining up with TRBD1. V trimming: 5 bases; J trimming: 4 bases; junction bases outside the gene matches: 8. Per germline, CDR1 SGHAT and CDR2 FQDESV (reference sequence). This CDR3 contains 14 residues. The CDR3 region is CASSLRPGQYEQYF. The CDR3 DNA sequence: TGTGCCAGCAGCCTAAGACCGGGACAGTACGAGCAGTACTTC.

This clonotype was counted ten times or more. CDR3 nucleotides: TGTGCCAGTACTAAGTCTTATAGCAATCAGCCCCAGCATTTT. As protein: CASTKSYSNQPQHF. The chain is built from TRBV28 and TRBJ1-5; D not certain. The CDR3 contains 14 residues. The V end was cut by 9 bases, the J end by 0 bases, with 12 bases between. Germline-derived CDR1 and CDR2 are MDHEN and SYDVKM.

Ten or more counts support this clonotype. The chain combines TRBV11-2 with TRBJ1-4, with no clear D. V lost 1 base, J lost 0 bases, and 12 bases lay in between. This CDR3 contains 17 residues. Germline CDR1 SGHAT, CDR2 FQNNGV. DNA of the CDR3: TGTGCCAGCAGCTTAGTGGCGAGGGCAACAACTAATGAAAAACTGTTTTTT. As protein: CASSLVARATTNEKLFF. The whole variable domain, filled in from reference TRBV11-2 and TRBJ1-4, reads EAGVAQSPRYKIIEKRQSVAFWCNPISGHATLYWYQQILGQGPKLLIQFQNNGVVDDSQLPKDRFSAERLKGVDSTLKIQPAKLEDSAVYLCASSLVARATTNEKLFFGSGTQLSVL.

A note on this clonotype: A much larger clone differs by one base, so this may be a read error. The rearrangement joins TRBV6-2 or TRBV6-3 to TRBJ1-1; D gene uncertain. The V gene's germline CDR1 is MNHEY and CDR2 SVGEGT. The CDR3 runs 14 residues. DNA for the CDR3: TGTGCCAGCAGTGAATCGGGTAGAAAAACTGAAGCTTCCTTT. As protein: CASSESGRKTEASF.

Only a few counts were recorded for this clonotype. The chain recombines TRBV6-2 or TRBV6-3 with TRBJ2-3; D is unclear. This CDR3 is 15 amino acids long. Germline V gives CDR1 MNHEY, CDR2 SVGEGT. V was shortened by 0 bases and J by 1 base, with 8 bases between the two germline ends. The CDR3 DNA reads as TGTGCCAGCAGTTACTCACCGGAGCGCACAGATACGCAGTATTTT. Amino acid sequence: CASSYSPERTDTQYF.

Remarks on this clonotype: This may be a read error, as it is one base from a much larger clone. This chain connects TRBV12-3 or TRBV12-4 to TRBJ2-7; a weak D match, TRBD1 (7 bases). CDR3 length: 15 amino acids. The V end lost 8 bases, the J end lost 4 bases, and 21 bases lay between the germline ends. CDR3 bases: TGTGCCAGCGGAGGGTTCTTGGGACAGCAATACGAGCAGTACTTC. It yields the protein CASGGFLGQQYEQYF.

The genes are TRBV20-1 and TRBJ2-2, with D perhaps TRBD2 (6 bases). V was clipped by 6 bases and J by 4 bases, with 24 bases between them. This CDR3 has 17 residues. Germline values: CDR1 DFQATT, CDR2 SNEGSKA (reference sequence). The CDR3 DNA reads as TGCAGTGCCGGATCCGTGAGACAGCATAGCGGCACCGGGGAGCTGTTTTTT. Translation: CSAGSVRQHSGTGELFF.